This TCR beta chain was found in a study of blood T cell repertoires in COVID-19. Study details: Sites in the United States, Italy and Spain provided acute and convalescent COVID-19 samples. T cells, B-cell-depleted T cells, or PBMCs provided the cDNA or gDNA that served as material.

While infection was still active, Seattle patients were enrolled and then followed longitudinally. As originally analysed: Amplified reference gene primers provided the basis for estimating nucleated cell counts. Assay used: immunoSEQ multiplex PCR; TCRdb lists only in-frame clones, some missing. V, J and clone size are taken as reported in that table, and D and trimming were inferred from the DNA itself. The sample has roughly 160,000 clones; around 82% are singletons. The V gene's germline CDR1 is SGHTA and CDR2 FQGNSA. The junction had 9 bases not matched to a gene; V was cut back by 6 bases and J by 4 bases. The CDR3 is made up of 16 amino acids.

The chain has TRBV7-2 and TRBJ1-6; 7 bases match TRBD1. The sequenced sample consisted of peripheral blood. This TCR was sampled from a man older than 75 with COVID-19, enrolled during active disease. The CDR3 reads CASRLDGQAYNSPLHF. The CDR3 nucleotides read TGTGCCAGCAGACTGGATGGACAGGCTTATAATTCACCCCTCCACTTT.